This is a list of T cell receptor beta chains from one sample in a study of OX40 agonist ivuxolimab in advanced cancers. Repertoires were generated with immunoSEQ multiplex PCR, while TCRdb's copy carries only in-frame clones and drops some. This sample has roughly 88,000 clones; approximately 87% occur once, and the top ten carry approximately 4.8%. This material consisted of CD4+ or CD8+ T cells sorted from blood, taken in a trial of the OX40 agonist ivuxolimab. The receptors shown here come from an adult with an advanced solid tumor such as melanoma, head and neck, liver or kidney cancer. Each CDR3 is given with its conserved first and last residue. A D gene is named only where the DNA matches it firmly. Part of the rows lack a size; the others show once, few, many or a class for expanded clones.

abundance	v_gene	j_gene	d_gene	CDR3aa	CDR3nt
-	TRBV5-1	TRBJ1-2	-	CASSSVWDGYTF	TGCGCCAGCAGCAGTGTTTGGGATGGCTACACCTTC
-	TRBV28	TRBJ2-7	-	CASSIPQGREQYF	TGTGCCAGCAGTATTCCTCAAGGACGCGAGCAGTACTTC
-	TRBV6-5	TRBJ1-1	TRBD1	CASSSPTGGWNTEAFF	TGTGCCAGCAGTTCCCCGACAGGGGGGTGGAACACTGAAGCTTTCTTT
-	TRBV6-5	TRBJ2-5	-	CASSYGGNQETQYF	TGTGCCAGCAGTTACGGGGGGAACCAAGAGACCCAGTACTTC
once	TRBV28	TRBJ1-1	-	CASSLVGITEAFF	TGTGCCAGCAGTTTAGTGGGTATCACTGAAGCTTTCTTT
-	TRBV5-3	TRBJ1-3	-	CARRWDSGNTIYF	TGTGCCAGAAGATGGGACTCTGGAAACACCATATATTTT
-	TRBV19	TRBJ2-1	-	CASSNNRVNEQFF	TGTGCCAGTAGTAACAACAGGGTTAATGAGCAGTTCTTC
-	TRBV20-1	TRBJ2-5	-	CSATLAETQYF	TGCAGTGCTACCCTCGCCGAGACCCAGTACTTC
-	TRBV30	TRBJ2-7	-	CAWSPDRTPSYEQYF	TGTGCCTGGAGTCCTGACAGGACACCTTCCTACGAGCAGTACTTC
-	TRBV19	TRBJ2-1	TRBD2	CASTLAGGSNEQFF	TGTGCCAGTACGCTAGCGGGAGGGTCCAATGAGCAGTTCTTC
-	TRBV19	TRBJ2-3	-	CASSIDPRGSTDTQYF	TGTGCCAGTAGTATAGACCCTCGGGGTAGCACAGATACGCAGTATTTT
-	TRBV27	TRBJ1-2	-	CASSLQGYGYTF	TGTGCCAGCAGTTTACAGGGTTATGGCTACACCTTC
-	TRBV5-1	TRBJ2-3	TRBD2	CASSVSGAYTDTQYF	TGCGCCAGCAGCGTTAGCGGGGCCTACACAGATACGCAGTATTTT
-	TRBV5-4	TRBJ1-5	-	CASSADLQGQPQHF	TGTGCCAGCAGCGCGGACCTACAGGGACAGCCCCAGCATTTT
few	TRBV12-5	TRBJ2-1	TRBD1	CASGRGGDGYNEQFF	TGTGCTAGTGGCCGAGGGGGCGATGGGTACAATGAGCAGTTCTTC
few	TRBV7-8	TRBJ2-1	-	CASSLRRGEQFF	TGTGCCAGCAGCTTACGGAGGGGTGAGCAGTTCTTC
-	TRBV29-1	TRBJ1-1	-	CSVGQVGGNTEAFF	TGCAGCGTGGGGCAGGTAGGGGGGAACACTGAAGCTTTCTTT
-	TRBV5-4	TRBJ2-3	-	CASSSDVPGLISGTDTQYF	TGTGCCAGCAGCTCGGACGTACCGGGCCTTATATCGGGGACAGATACGCAGTATTTT
-	TRBV29-1	TRBJ1-2	-	CSVGFFYGYTF	TGCAGCGTGGGGTTTTTCTATGGCTACACCTTC
-	TRBV7-6	TRBJ2-3	-	CASSLGAGNTDTQYF	TGTGCCAGCAGCTTAGGGGCGGGGAACACAGATACGCAGTATTTT
-	TRBV2	TRBJ2-7	-	CASSEVGQNGDEQYF	TGTGCCAGCAGTGAAGTCGGTCAAAACGGGGACGAGCAGTACTTC
-	TRBV27	TRBJ1-4	TRBD1	CASSRRDREKLFF	TGTGCCAGCAGCCGTCGGGACAGGGAAAAACTGTTTTTT
-	TRBV21-1	TRBJ2-7	-	CASSKLGLAGEQYF	TGTGCCAGCAGCAAATTAGGGCTAGCGGGCGAGCAGTACTTC
-	TRBV19	TRBJ1-5	-	CASSITGNQPQHF	TGTGCCAGTAGTATAACAGGCAATCAGCCCCAGCATTTT
once	TRBV11-3	TRBJ2-3	TRBD2	CASSLRDYTDTQYF	TGTGCCAGCAGCTTGCGGGACTACACAGATACGCAGTATTTT
-	TRBV5-6	TRBJ2-1	-	CASSYQGWDEQFF	TGTGCCAGCAGCTATCAGGGGTGGGATGAGCAGTTCTTC
-	TRBV7-2	TRBJ2-1	-	CASTRGASSYNEQFF	TGTGCCAGCACCCGAGGGGCCAGCTCCTACAATGAGCAGTTCTTC
once	TRBV5-1	TRBJ2-1	-	CASSLVEGNEQFF	TGCGCCAGCAGCTTGGTCGAGGGGAATGAGCAGTTCTTC
-	TRBV7-2	TRBJ2-3	TRBD2	CASSLGASGTLDTQYF	TGTGCCAGCAGCTTAGGGGCTAGCGGGACGCTAGATACGCAGTATTTT
few	TRBV5-4	TRBJ1-3	-	CASSREGYEGNTIYF	TGTGCCAGCAGCCGGGAAGGGTATGAGGGAAACACCATATATTTT
-	TRBV7-9	TRBJ2-3	TRBD2	CASSPGLAGRTDTQYF	TGTGCCAGCAGCCCTGGACTAGCGGGTCGCACAGATACGCAGTATTTT
-	TRBV30	TRBJ1-2	-	CAWSVRTDSNYGYTF	TGTGCCTGGAGTGTTCGGACGGACTCTAACTATGGCTACACCTTC
-	TRBV5-5	TRBJ1-5	-	CASSLRGGDQPQHF	TGTGCCAGCAGCTTGAGGGGTGGGGATCAGCCCCAGCATTTT
-	TRBV6-5	TRBJ1-2	-	CASSKTWTVWGYTF	TGTGCCAGCAGCAAAACCTGGACAGTATGGGGCTACACCTTC
-	TRBV7-3	TRBJ2-2	-	CASSLKKSTGELFF	TGTGCCAGCAGCTTAAAGAAATCCACCGGGGAGCTGTTTTTT
-	TRBV5-1	TRBJ2-7	-	CASSLGGLAPYEQYF	TGCGCCAGCAGCTTGGGGGGTTTAGCTCCCTACGAGCAGTACTTC
-	TRBV10-1	TRBJ2-1	TRBD2	CASSESRIGGRNNEQFF	TGCGCCAGCAGTGAGTCGAGGATTGGCGGGAGAAACAATGAGCAGTTCTTC
-	TRBV9	TRBJ2-2	-	CASSVTTGSGTGELFF	TGTGCCAGCAGCGTTACGACCGGCTCAGGCACCGGGGAGCTGTTTTTT
-	TRBV30	TRBJ1-1	-	CAWSVGAGTEAFF	TGTGCCTGGAGTGTAGGGGCAGGTACTGAAGCTTTCTTT
-	TRBV27	TRBJ1-6	TRBD1	CASRRTGPSPLHF	TGTGCCAGTCGTCGGACAGGGCCCTCACCCCTCCACTTT
once	TRBV6-5	TRBJ2-7	-	CASSSPRTSYEQYF	TGTGCCAGCAGTTCCCCTAGGACATCCTACGAGCAGTACTTC
-	TRBV18	TRBJ2-1	TRBD2	CASSPSGRAGNEQFF	TGTGCCAGCTCACCAAGCGGGAGGGCCGGCAATGAGCAGTTCTTC
-	TRBV7-2	TRBJ1-4	TRBD1	CASSWTQGAGEKLFF	TGTGCCAGCAGCTGGACTCAGGGGGCCGGTGAAAAACTGTTTTTT
-	TRBV6-5	TRBJ1-4	TRBD1	CASKAGGAGEKLFF	TGTGCCAGCAAGGCAGGGGGCGCTGGGGAAAAACTGTTTTTT
-	TRBV2	TRBJ2-2	-	CASGSSYTGELFF	TGTGCCAGCGGCTCTAGCTACACCGGGGAGCTGTTTTTT
-	TRBV6-5	TRBJ2-7	-	CASRRDRNVYEQYF	TGTGCCAGCAGAAGGGACCGAAACGTCTACGAGCAGTACTTC